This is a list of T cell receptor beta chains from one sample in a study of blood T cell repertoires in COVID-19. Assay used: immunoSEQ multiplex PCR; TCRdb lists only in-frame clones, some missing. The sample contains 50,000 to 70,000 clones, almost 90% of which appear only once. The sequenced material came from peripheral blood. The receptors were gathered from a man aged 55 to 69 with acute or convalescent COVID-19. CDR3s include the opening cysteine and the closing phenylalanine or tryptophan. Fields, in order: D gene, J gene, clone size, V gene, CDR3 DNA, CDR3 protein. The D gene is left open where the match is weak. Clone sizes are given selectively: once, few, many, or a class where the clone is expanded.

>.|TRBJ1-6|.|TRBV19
TGTGCCAGTAGTATAGCGGGGACAAGAAATTCACCCCTCCACTTT
CASSIAGTRNSPLHF
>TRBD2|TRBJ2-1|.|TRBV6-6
TGTGCCAGCAGGTTGGGACTAGCGGGAGATGGAGAGCAGTTCTTC
CASRLGLAGDGEQFF
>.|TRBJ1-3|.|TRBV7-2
TGTGCCAGCAGCCCAGAAGTAATGTCTGGAAACACCATATATTTT
CASSPEVMSGNTIYF
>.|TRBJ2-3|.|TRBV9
TGTGCCAGCAGCAAAACTGGAGGACGAACGGGCACAGATACGCAGTATTTT
CASSKTGGRTGTDTQYF
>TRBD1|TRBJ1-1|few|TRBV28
TGTGCCAGCAGTCAAAGCTACAGGGGGATAGGAAGGTCAGCCATGAACACTGAAGCTTTCTTT
CASSQSYRGIGRSAMNTEAFF
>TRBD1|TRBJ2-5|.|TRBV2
TGTGCCAGCAGTAAGGACAGGTTAATTACCCGAGTAGAGACCCAGTACTTC
CASSKDRLITRVETQYF
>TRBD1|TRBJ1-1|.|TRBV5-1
TGCGCCAGCAGCTTGGCGTTAGGGACAGGGGAAGCTTTCTTT
CASSLALGTGEAFF
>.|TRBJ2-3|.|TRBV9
TGTGCCAGCAGCGGAGGAATGGGGGGTACGCAGTATTTT
CASSGGMGGTQYF
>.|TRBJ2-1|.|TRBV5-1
TGCGCCAGCACCGCCTCAGCGCCCTCCTACAATGAGCAGTTCTTC
CASTASAPSYNEQFF
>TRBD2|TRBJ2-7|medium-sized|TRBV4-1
TGCGCCAGCAGCCAAGGTCAGGGAGGGACCTACGAGCAGTACTTC
CASSQGQGGTYEQYF
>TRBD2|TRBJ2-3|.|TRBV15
TGTGCCACCACTAGCGGGCGACGCACAGATACGCAGTATTTT
CATTSGRRTDTQYF
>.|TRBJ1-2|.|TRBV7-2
TGTGCCAGCAGCTTAGCTGGGGAGGTCGCCTTC
CASSLAGEVAF
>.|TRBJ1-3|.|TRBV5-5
TGTGCCAGCAGCTTAACAGGCCGGGGGACTGCTGGAAACACCATATATTTT
CASSLTGRGTAGNTIYF
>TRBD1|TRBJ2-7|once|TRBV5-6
TGTGCCAGCAGCGGGACAGGGGGCGACTACGAGCAGTACTTC
CASSGTGGDYEQYF
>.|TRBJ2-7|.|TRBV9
TGTGCCAGCAGCGCCCAGGGGACGAGGGGAACCTACGAGCAGTACTTC
CASSAQGTRGTYEQYF
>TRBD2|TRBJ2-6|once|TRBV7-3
TGTGCCAGCAGCTACGGGAGGGCCCTTGAAACTGGGGCCAACGTCCTGACTTTC
CASSYGRALETGANVLTF